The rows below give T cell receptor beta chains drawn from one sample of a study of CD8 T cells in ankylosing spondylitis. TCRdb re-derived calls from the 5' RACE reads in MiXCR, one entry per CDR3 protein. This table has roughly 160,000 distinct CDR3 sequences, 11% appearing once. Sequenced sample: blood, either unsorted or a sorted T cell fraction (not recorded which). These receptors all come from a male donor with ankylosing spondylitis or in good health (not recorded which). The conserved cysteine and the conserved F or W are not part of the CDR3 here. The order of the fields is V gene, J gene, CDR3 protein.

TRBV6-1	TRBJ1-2	ASSTQGYYGYT
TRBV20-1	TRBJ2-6	SARVTGGSGANVLT
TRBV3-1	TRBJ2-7	ASSQDRTYSYEQY
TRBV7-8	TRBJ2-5	ASSSDSQETQY
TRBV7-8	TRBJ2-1	ASSLASRGSHNEQF
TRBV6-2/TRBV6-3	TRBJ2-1	ASSRQVLNEQF
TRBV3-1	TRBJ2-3	TSSQPSSTDTQY
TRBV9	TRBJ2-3	ASSVGTSRGTDTQY
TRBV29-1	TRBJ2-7	SVFKLRDRNYEQY
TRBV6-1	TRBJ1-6	ASSVGSSPLH
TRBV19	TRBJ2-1	ASTENSYNEQF
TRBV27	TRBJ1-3	ASSPLASPHSGNTIY
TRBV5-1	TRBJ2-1	ASSLGPTPYNEQF
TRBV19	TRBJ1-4	ASSIQSATNEKLF
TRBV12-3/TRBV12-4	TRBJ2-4	ASSLGIRDAQY
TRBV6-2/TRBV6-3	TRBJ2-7	ASRSYRESSYEQY
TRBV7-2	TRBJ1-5	ASSPAWGSNQPQH
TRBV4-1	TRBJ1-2	ASSQDSSTGLGYT
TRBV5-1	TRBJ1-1	ASSSRPGSDTEAF
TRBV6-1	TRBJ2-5	ASIPGTSGGQYGQY
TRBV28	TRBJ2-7	ASKSGRAGEQY
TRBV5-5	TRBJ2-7	ASRYRDSYEQY
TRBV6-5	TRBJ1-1	ASSYATGVNTEAF
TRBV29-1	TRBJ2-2	SASGELYTGELF
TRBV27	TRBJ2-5	ASSIILGETQY
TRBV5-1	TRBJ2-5	ASSAPLDGTGDQETQY
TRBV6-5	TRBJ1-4	ASSYSRTGNEKLF
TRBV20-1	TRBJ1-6	SAPDRGKNNSPLH
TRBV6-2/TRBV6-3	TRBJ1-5	AKRLAGQHAGGPQH
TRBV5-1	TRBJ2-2	ASRTEPTAGELF
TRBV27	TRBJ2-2	ASSLLGLGHTGELF
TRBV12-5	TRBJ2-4	ASGLEPGQKNIQY
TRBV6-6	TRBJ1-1	ASNPGGGEAF
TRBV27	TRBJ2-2	AASSIQDAGELF
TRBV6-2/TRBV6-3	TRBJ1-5	ASSLQGLSNQPQH
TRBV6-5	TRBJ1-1	ASSYSRSGWRATEAF
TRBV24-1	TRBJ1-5	ATRGQANQPQH
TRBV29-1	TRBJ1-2	SVGGQGTLYYGYT
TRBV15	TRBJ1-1	ATSSGDRITSTEAF
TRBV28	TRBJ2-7	ASSSWGVSYEQY